This T cell receptor (beta chain) was retrieved from a study of blood T cell repertoires in COVID-19. Germline CDR1 is SQVTM and CDR2 is ANQGSEA. This CDR3 is built from 15 residues. The J segment lost 8 bases and the V segment lost 4 bases, leaving 15 bases of the junction unmatched. Authors' analysis steps: The authors estimated nucleated cell counts from reference gene primer amplification. Method: immunoSEQ multiplex PCR; TCRdb's copy keeps in-frame clones and lacks some. V and J calls and clone size are as listed in that table; D and trimming were resolved from the DNA. This table holds some 250,000 clones, around 85% found once.

J is TRBJ1-2 and V is TRBV29-1; 8 nucleotides match TRBD1. Sequenced input: peripheral blood. The source is a woman aged 25-40 years who had recovered from COVID-19. CDR3 bases: TGCAGCGTTGGAAGGGGGACAGGCTTCTTTGGGGGCTACACCTTC. This encodes CSVGRGTGFFGGYTF.